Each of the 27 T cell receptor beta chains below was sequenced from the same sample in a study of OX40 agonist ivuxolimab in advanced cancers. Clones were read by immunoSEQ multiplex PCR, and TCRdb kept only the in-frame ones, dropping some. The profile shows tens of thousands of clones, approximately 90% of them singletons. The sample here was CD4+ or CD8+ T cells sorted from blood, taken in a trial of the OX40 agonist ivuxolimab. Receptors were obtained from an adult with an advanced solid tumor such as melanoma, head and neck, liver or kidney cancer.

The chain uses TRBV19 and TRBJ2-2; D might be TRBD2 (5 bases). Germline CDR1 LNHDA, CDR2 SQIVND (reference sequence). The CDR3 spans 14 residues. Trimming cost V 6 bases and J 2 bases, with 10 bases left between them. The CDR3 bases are TGTGCCAGTAGCAGACGGGGTAACACCGGGGAGCTGTTTTTT. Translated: CASSRRGNTGELFF.

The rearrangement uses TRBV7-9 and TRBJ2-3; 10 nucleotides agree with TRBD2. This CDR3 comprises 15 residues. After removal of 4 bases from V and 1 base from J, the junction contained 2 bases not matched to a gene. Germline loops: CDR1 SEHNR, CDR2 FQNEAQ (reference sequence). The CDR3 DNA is TGTGCCAGCAGCTCCCTAGCGGGAGGCACAGATACGCAGTATTTT. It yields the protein CASSSLAGGTDTQYF. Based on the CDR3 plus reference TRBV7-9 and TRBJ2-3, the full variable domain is DTGVSQNPRHKITKRGQNVTFRCDPISEHNRLYWYRQTLGQGPEFLTYFQNEAQLEKSRLLSDRFSAERPKGSFSTLEIQRTEQGDSAMYLCASSSLAGGTDTQYFGPGTRLTVL.

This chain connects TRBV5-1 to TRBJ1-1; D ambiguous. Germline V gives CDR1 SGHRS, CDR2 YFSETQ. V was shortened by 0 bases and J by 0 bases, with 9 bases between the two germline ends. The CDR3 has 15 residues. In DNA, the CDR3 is TGCGCCAGCAGCTTGGGGGTGGGATTGAACACTGAAGCTTTCTTT. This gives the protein CASSLGVGLNTEAFF.

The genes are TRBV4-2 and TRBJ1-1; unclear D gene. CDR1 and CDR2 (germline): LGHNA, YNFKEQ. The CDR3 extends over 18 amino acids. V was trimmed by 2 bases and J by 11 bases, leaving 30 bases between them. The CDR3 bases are TGTGCCAGCAGCCAAAAAACGGTCTCCAGGCTAAATCCGGGAAGCGCTTTCTTT. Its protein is CASSQKTVSRLNPGSAFF.

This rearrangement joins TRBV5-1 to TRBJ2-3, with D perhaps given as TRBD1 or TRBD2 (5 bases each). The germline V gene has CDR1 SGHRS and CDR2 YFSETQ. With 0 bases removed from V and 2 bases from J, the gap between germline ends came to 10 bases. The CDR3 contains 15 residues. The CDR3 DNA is TGCGCCAGCAGCTTGGCCAGAGGGACCACAGATACGCAGTATTTT. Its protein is CASSLARGTTDTQYF.

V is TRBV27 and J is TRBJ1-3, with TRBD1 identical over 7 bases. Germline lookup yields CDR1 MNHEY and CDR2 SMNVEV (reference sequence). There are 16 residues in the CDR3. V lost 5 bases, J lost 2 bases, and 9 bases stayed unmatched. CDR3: CASSPKTGYPGNTIYF. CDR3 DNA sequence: TGTGCCAGCAGTCCCAAGACAGGGTACCCTGGAAACACCATATATTTT.

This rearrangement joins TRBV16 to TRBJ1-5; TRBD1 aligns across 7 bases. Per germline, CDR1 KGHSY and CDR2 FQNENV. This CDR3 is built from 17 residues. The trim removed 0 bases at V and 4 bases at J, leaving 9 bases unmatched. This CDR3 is CASSQSPSTGKNQPQHF. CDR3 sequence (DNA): TGTGCCAGCAGCCAATCGCCGTCGACAGGGAAGAATCAGCCCCAGCATTTT.

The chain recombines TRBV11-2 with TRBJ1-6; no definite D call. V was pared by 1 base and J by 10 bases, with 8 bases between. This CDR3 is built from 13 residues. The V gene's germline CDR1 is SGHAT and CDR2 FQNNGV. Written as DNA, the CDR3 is TGTGCCAGCAGCTTAGGTGCTCGCTCACCCCTCCACTTT. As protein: CASSLGARSPLHF.

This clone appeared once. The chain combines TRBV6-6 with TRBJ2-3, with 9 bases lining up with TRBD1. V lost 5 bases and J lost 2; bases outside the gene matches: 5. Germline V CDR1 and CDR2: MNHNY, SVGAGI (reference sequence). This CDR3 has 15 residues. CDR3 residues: CASSQTGGYTDTQYF. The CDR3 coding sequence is TGTGCCAGCAGTCAGACAGGGGGGTACACAGATACGCAGTATTTT.

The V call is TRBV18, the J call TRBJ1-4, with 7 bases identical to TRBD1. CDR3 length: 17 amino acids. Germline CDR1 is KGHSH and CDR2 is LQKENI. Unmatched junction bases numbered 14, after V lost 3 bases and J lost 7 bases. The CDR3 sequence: CASSPQAFTTGTEKLFF. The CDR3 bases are TGTGCCAGCTCACCCCAGGCTTTCACGACAGGGACTGAAAAACTGTTTTTT. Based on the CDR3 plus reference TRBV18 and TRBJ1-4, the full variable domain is NAGVMQNPRHLVRRRGQEARLRCSPMKGHSHVYWYRQLPEEGLKFMVYLQKENIIDESGMPKERFSAEFPKEGPSILRIQQVVRGDSAAYFCASSPQAFTTGTEKLFFGSGTQLSVL.

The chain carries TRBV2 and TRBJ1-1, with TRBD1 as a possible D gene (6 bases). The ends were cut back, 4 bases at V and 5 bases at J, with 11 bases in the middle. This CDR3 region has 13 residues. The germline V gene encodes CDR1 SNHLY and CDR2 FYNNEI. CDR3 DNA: TGTGCCAGCAGTGTGGGGGGCAGGACTGAAGCTTTCTTT. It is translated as CASSVGGRTEAFF.

CDR3 in amino acids: CASSPWGTSGQNEQFF. CDR3 bases: TGTGCCAGTAGTCCCTGGGGGACTAGCGGGCAGAATGAGCAGTTCTTC. The chain combines TRBV19 with TRBJ2-1; 12 bases fit TRBD2. The CDR3 sequence is 16 residues long. V lost 5 bases and J lost 7; bases outside the gene matches: 9. Germline assignment: CDR1 LNHDA and CDR2 SQIVND (reference sequence).

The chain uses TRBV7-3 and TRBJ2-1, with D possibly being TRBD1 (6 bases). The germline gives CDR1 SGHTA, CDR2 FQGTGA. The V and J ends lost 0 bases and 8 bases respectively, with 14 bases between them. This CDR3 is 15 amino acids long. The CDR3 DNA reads TGTGCCAGCAGCTTAACGGGGGCCTCGGGGCATGAGCAGTTCTTC. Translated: CASSLTGASGHEQFF.

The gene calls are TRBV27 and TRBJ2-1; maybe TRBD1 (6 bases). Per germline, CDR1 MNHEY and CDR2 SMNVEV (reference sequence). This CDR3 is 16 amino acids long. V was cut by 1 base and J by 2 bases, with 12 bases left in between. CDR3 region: CASSLFDRRPYNEQFF. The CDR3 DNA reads TGTGCCAGCAGTTTATTCGACAGGAGGCCCTACAATGAGCAGTTCTTC.

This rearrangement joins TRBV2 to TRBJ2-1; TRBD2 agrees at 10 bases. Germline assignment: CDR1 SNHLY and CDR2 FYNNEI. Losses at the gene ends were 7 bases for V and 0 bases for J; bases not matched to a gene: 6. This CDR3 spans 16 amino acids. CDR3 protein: CASTALAGVSYNEQFF. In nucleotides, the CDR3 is TGTGCCAGCACGGCCCTAGCGGGAGTCTCCTACAATGAGCAGTTCTTC.

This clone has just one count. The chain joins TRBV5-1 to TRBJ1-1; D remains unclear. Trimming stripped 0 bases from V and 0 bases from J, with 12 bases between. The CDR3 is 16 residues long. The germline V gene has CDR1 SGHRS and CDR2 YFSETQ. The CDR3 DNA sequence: TGCGCCAGCAGCTTGGTGGGCAGGAGCATGAACACTGAAGCTTTCTTT. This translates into CASSLVGRSMNTEAFF.

In DNA, the CDR3 is TGTGCCAGCAGTTACTCGGGGGGAAGTACTGAAGCTTTCTTT. Protein: CASSYSGGSTEAFF. The gene calls are TRBV6-6 and TRBJ1-1, with D possibly being TRBD1 (5 bases). V gave up 0 bases and J gave up 5 bases, with 10 bases separating them. This CDR3 region has 14 residues. Germline V lookup: CDR1 MNHNY, CDR2 SVGAGI (reference sequence).

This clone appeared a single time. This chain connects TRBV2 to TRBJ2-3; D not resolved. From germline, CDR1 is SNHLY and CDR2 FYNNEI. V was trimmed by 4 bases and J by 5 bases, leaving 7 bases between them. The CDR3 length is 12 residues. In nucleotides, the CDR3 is TGTGCCAGCAGTGCCACACGAGATACGCAGTATTTT. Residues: CASSATRDTQYF.

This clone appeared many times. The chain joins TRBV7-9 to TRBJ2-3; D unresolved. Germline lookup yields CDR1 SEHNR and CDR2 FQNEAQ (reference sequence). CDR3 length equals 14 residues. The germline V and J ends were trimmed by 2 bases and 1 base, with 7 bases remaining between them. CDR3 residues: CASSLMVGTDTQYF. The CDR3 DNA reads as TGTGCCAGCAGCTTAATGGTAGGCACAGATACGCAGTATTTT.

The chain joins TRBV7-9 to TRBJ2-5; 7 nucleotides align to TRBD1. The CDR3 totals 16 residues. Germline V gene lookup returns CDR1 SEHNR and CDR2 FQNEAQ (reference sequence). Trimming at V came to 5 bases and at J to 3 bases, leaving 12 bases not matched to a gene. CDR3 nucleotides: TGTGCCAGCAGCGATTGGGGACAGAACCCGAAAGAGACCCAGTACTTC. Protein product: CASSDWGQNPKETQYF.

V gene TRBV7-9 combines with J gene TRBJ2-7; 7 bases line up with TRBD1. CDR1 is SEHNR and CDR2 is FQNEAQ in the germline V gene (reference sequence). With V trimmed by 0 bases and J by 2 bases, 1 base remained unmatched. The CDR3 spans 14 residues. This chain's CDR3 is CASSLAGTAYEQYF. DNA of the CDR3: TGTGCCAGCAGCTTAGCGGGGACAGCCTACGAGCAGTACTTC.

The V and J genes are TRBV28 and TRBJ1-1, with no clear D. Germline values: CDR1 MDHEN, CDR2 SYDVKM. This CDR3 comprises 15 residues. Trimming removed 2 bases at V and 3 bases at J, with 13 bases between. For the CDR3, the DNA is TGTGCCAGCAGTTTAGCTTCGGGGAGGTACACTGAAGCTTTCTTT. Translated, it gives CASSLASGRYTEAFF.

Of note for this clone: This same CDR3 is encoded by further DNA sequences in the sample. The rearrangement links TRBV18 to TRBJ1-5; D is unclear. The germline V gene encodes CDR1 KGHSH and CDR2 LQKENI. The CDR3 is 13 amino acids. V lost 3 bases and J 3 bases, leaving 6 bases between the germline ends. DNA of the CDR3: TGTGCCAGCTCACCGGAGTCCAATCAGCCCCAGCATTTT. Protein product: CASSPESNQPQHF. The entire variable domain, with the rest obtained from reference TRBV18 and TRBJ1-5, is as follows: NAGVMQNPRHLVRRRGQEARLRCSPMKGHSHVYWYRQLPEEGLKFMVYLQKENIIDESGMPKERFSAEFPKEGPSILRIQQVVRGDSAAYFCASSPESNQPQHFGDGTRLSIL.

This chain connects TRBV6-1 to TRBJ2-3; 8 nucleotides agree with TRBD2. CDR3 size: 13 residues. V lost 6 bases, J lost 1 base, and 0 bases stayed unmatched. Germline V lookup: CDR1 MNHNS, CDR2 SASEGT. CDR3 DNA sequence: TGTGCCAGCAGGACTAGCGGCACAGATACGCAGTATTTT. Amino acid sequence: CASRTSGTDTQYF.

The CDR3 is CASSLLGTTYEQYF. DNA for the CDR3: TGTGCCAGCAGTTTATTAGGGACTACCTACGAGCAGTACTTC. V gene TRBV27 combines with J gene TRBJ2-7; 7 nucleotides line up with TRBD2. This CDR3 has 14 amino acids. Germline assignment: CDR1 MNHEY and CDR2 SMNVEV (reference sequence). J gave up 2 bases and V 1 base, and 2 bases lay outside the gene matches.

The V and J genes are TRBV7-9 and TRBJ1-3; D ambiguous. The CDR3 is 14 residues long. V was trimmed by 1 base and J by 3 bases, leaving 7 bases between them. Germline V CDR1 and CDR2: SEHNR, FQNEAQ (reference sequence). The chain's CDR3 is CASSLGGNGNTIYF. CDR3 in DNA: TGTGCCAGCAGCTTAGGGGGAAATGGAAACACCATATATTTT.

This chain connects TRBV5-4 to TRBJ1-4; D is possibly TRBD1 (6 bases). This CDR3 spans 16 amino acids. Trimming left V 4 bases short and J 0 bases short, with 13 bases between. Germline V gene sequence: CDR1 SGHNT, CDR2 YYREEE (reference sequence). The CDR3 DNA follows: TGTGCCAGCAGCGAGGACAGTGCGGCAACTAATGAAAAACTGTTTTTT. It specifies CASSEDSAATNEKLFF.